The following is a TCR beta chain sequence with its context. Its antigen is undetermined. The sample belongs to a study of T cell responses to AZD1222 COVID-19 vaccine. Here immunoSEQ multiplex PCR was the method, and the copy in TCRdb shows in-frame clones only, minus some. The table includes some 130,000 clones, around nine tenths detected once. The trim removed 2 bases at V and 6 bases at J, leaving 2 bases unmatched. From germline, CDR1 is LNHDA and CDR2 SQIVND (reference sequence). The CDR3 runs 14 residues. Study conclusions and caveats: Dominant at 160-218 and 743-854, vaccine-associated CD4 TCRs also spanned spike. The donor group comprised mostly white British people and more females; the analysis possibly underestimated clonal diversity. In the spike-specific TCR repertoire, nearly half reportedly target unmutated variant regions.

Some second doses came at about 4 weeks and others at about 12 weeks; these were pooled. This TCR derives from an adult who received the AZD1222 COVID-19 vaccine. This chain connects TRBV19 to TRBJ2-1, with 9 bases aligning to TRBD2. The source was peripheral blood, collected 28 days after the second AZD1222 dose. Here the CDR3 DNA reads TGTGCCAGTAGTATATGGACTAGCGCCAATGAGCAGTTCTTC. Translated, it gives CASSIWTSANEQFF. The entire variable domain, with the rest obtained from reference TRBV19 and TRBJ2-1, is as follows: DGGITQSPKYLFRKEGQNVTLSCEQNLNHDAMYWYRQDPGQGLRLIYYSQIVNDFQKGDIAEGYSVSREKKESFPLTVTSAQKNPTAFYLCASSIWTSANEQFFGPGTRLTVL.